Shown below are 32 T cell receptor beta chains from a single sample sequenced in a study of blood T cells in healthy people across ages. Sample-barcoded 5' priming and a J-beta primer mix drove a second PCR of about 6 to 12 cycles. Each CDR3 protein gets one entry after TCRdb re-called the 5' RACE reads with MiXCR. The sample records 1.2 million to 1.5 million distinct CDR3 sequences, around 39% being singletons. Sample: blood. Receptors were obtained from a woman between 18 and 29 years old in good health.

This rearrangement joins TRBV6-2 or TRBV6-3 to TRBJ1-6; 7 positions agree with TRBD1. The CDR3 contains 14 residues. Looked up from germline, CDR1 is MNHEY and CDR2 is SVGEGT. J gave up 10 bases and V 2 bases, and 5 bases lay outside the gene matches. CDR3 sequence reads: CASSYRQGGSPLHF. The CDR3 nucleotides read TGTGCCAGCAGTTACCGGCAGGGGGGCTCACCCCTCCACTTT.

The chain is built from TRBV20-1 and TRBJ1-6, with D perhaps matching TRBD1 (6 bases). The CDR3 runs to 14 residues. From germline, CDR1 is DFQATT and CDR2 SNEGSKA (reference sequence). V was trimmed by 1 base and J by 12 bases, leaving 16 bases between them. The CDR3 here is CSARVLGGREPLHF. The DNA of the CDR3 is TGCAGTGCTAGAGTACTCGGGGGCCGGGAACCCCTCCACTTT.

The V gene is TRBV28, the J gene TRBJ2-7, with D perhaps matching TRBD1 (6 bases). Trimming removed 7 bases at V and 4 bases at J, with 23 bases between. The CDR3 totals 16 residues. Germline-derived CDR1 and CDR2 are MDHEN and SYDVKM. This chain's CDR3 is CASMGARPTELYEQYF. CDR3 DNA sequence: TGTGCCAGCATGGGGGCCAGGCCGACTGAATTATACGAGCAGTACTTC. Full variable domain (remainder filled in from reference TRBV28 and TRBJ2-7): DVKVTQSSRYLVKRTGEKVFLECVQDMDHENMFWYRQDPGLGLRLIYFSYDVKMKEKGDIPEGYSVSREKKERFSLILESASTNQTSMYLCASMGARPTELYEQYFGPGTRLTVT.

This clonotype appeared a few times. This chain connects TRBV7-2 to TRBJ2-7; D is unclear. The CDR3 is 14 amino acids. Germline V lookup: CDR1 SGHTA, CDR2 FQGNSA. V was cut by 3 bases and J by 3 bases, with 12 bases left in between. The CDR3 sequence: CASSFAHRSYEQYF. CDR3 nucleotide sequence: TGTGCCAGCAGCTTCGCCCACCGTAGCTACGAGCAGTACTTC.

J is TRBJ1-2 and V is TRBV29-1, with TRBD1 matching 7 bases. Looked up from germline, CDR1 is SQVTM and CDR2 is ANQGSEA. The CDR3 has 11 residues. V lost 7 bases to trimming and J lost 7 bases; unmatched junction nucleotides: 6. The CDR3 bases are TGCAGCGCTGAGGCAGGGGGTGGCTACACCTTC. It specifies CSAEAGGGYTF.

The J gene is TRBJ1-2, the V gene TRBV3-1; D not resolved. This CDR3 is 15 amino acids long. Germline CDR1 reads LGHDT; CDR2 reads YNNKEL (reference sequence). V was shortened by 3 bases and J by 1 base, with 12 bases between the two germline ends. The CDR3: CASSHHQGINYGYTF. The DNA of the CDR3 is TGTGCCAGCAGCCACCACCAAGGAATTAACTATGGCTACACCTTC.

As for this clonotype: A clone one base away is much larger, so this may be a read error. The chain employs TRBV25-1 and TRBJ1-2; D perhaps matches TRBD1 (6 bases). The germline V gene encodes CDR1 MGHDK and CDR2 SYGVNS. The CDR3 runs 16 residues. Here the CDR3 reads CASSGGKGQPNYGCTF. The DNA of the CDR3 is TGTGCCAGCAGTGGGGGCAAGGGACAACCTAACTATGGCTGCACCTTC.

This chain joins TRBV20-1 and TRBJ2-1; 7 nucleotides align to TRBD2. The CDR3 consists of 16 residues. J was trimmed by 0 bases and V by 0 bases; bases with no gene match: 5. Germline CDR1 reads DFQATT; CDR2 reads SNEGSKA (reference sequence). The CDR3 loop reads CSAREKRGSSYNEQFF. The DNA of the CDR3 is TGCAGTGCTAGAGAGAAGCGGGGTTCCTCCTACAATGAGCAGTTCTTC.

This clonotype was found a few times. The chain couples TRBV11-2 to TRBJ2-1; the D is unclear. The J call could be wrong; TRBJ2-7 is a better fit for the DNA end. The CDR3 is 13 residues long. Germline V gives CDR1 SGHAT, CDR2 FQNNGV. The CDR3 DNA sequence: TGTGCCAGCAGCCCCCCGGGTTGGTACGAGCAGTACTTC. Amino acid sequence: CASSPPGWYEQYF.

This sequence joins TRBV27 and TRBJ1-5; D not certain. V was trimmed by 0 bases and J by 4 bases, leaving 10 bases between them. Germline V CDR1 and CDR2: MNHEY, SMNVEV (reference sequence). The length of the CDR3 is 15 residues. CDR3 DNA: TGTGCCAGCAGTTTATCGATAGGGATTAATCAGCCCCAGCATTTT. As protein: CASSLSIGINQPQHF.

This clonotype was seen only a few times. The rearrangement joins TRBV3-1 to TRBJ2-7; D could derive from TRBD1 or TRBD2 (6 bases each). This CDR3 region has 16 residues. The V gene's germline CDR1 is LGHDT and CDR2 YNNKEL (reference sequence). Between the trimmed V and J ends, which lost 3 bases and 3 bases, there was a span of 18 bases. Written as DNA, the CDR3 is TGTGCCAGCAGCCAGTCCGTGGGGGGCCTGAACTACGAGCAGTACTTC. Translation gives CASSQSVGGLNYEQYF.

The chain combines TRBV10-3 with TRBJ1-5, with 7 bases aligning to TRBD1. The CDR3 extends over 15 amino acids. CDR1 ENHRY and CDR2 SYGVKD come from the germline V gene. Trimming at V came to 2 bases and at J to 1 base, leaving 2 bases not matched to a gene. CDR3 amino acids: CAISEGTDSNQPQHF. CDR3 in DNA: TGTGCCATCAGTGAGGGGACAGACAGCAATCAGCCCCAGCATTTT.

The chain carries TRBV29-1 and TRBJ1-2; no firm D call. Per germline, CDR1 SQVTM and CDR2 ANQGSEA. The CDR3 length is 13 residues. V lost 4 bases to trimming and J lost 4 bases, with 13 bases between them. The CDR3 region is CSVGAEPPYGYTF. The CDR3 DNA sequence: TGCAGCGTTGGGGCAGAACCACCCTATGGCTACACCTTC.

The rearrangement uses TRBV9 and TRBJ2-1; TRBD2 agrees at 9 bases. V lost 4 bases and J lost 8; bases outside the gene matches: 10. This CDR3 has 15 amino acids. Per germline, CDR1 SGDLS and CDR2 YYNGEE. The CDR3 bases are TGTGCCAGCAGCTCCAGCGGGAGGTCGGGGCATGAGCAGTTCTTC. Translation: CASSSSGRSGHEQFF.

This chain connects TRBV24-1 to TRBJ2-3; D is possibly TRBD2 (5 bases). Germline loops: CDR1 KGHDR, CDR2 SFDVKD. The CDR3 extends over 13 amino acids. V lost 10 bases and J 3 bases, leaving 13 bases between the germline ends. This CDR3 reads CATGEAGTDTQYF. CDR3 bases: TGTGCCACGGGAGAGGCAGGAACAGATACGCAGTATTTT.

This chain links TRBV29-1 with TRBJ2-7, with D unresolved. Between the trimmed V and J ends, which lost 2 bases and 6 bases, there was a span of 14 bases. Germline V gene lookup returns CDR1 SQVTM and CDR2 ANQGSEA. This CDR3 is 13 amino acids long. CDR3 region: CSVESGKGFEQYF. Here the CDR3 DNA reads TGCAGCGTTGAAAGTGGGAAGGGTTTCGAGCAGTACTTC.

This clonotype was recorded only once. The rearrangement links TRBV6-1 to TRBJ1-2; D unclear. V shed 3 bases and J shed 4 bases, with 12 bases lying between them. This CDR3 is 14 amino acids long. The germline V gene encodes CDR1 MNHNS and CDR2 SASEGT. CDR3 region: CASSDEPNLYGYTF. Written as DNA, the CDR3 is TGTGCCAGCAGTGATGAGCCAAACCTCTATGGCTACACCTTC.

The V gene is TRBV2, the J gene TRBJ2-1; the match to TRBD2 covers 12 bases. Germline assignment: CDR1 SNHLY and CDR2 FYNNEI. The CDR3 consists of 14 residues. Trimming removed 3 bases from V and 8 bases from J; junction bases left unmatched: 2. CDR3 sequence reads: CASSEGLAGDEQFF. The CDR3 coding sequence is TGTGCCAGCAGTGAGGGACTAGCGGGCGATGAGCAGTTCTTC.

This clonotype was seen a few times. This sequence joins TRBV20-1 and TRBJ1-4, with unresolved D. Per germline, CDR1 DFQATT and CDR2 SNEGSKA (reference sequence). The CDR3 is 15 residues long. V was trimmed by 0 bases and J by 2 bases, leaving 10 bases between them. As DNA, the CDR3 is TGCAGTGCTAGAGATATGGACTTCACTAATGAAAAACTGTTTTTT. Translation gives CSARDMDFTNEKLFF.

Regarding this clonotype: With a much larger clone just one base away, this may be a read error. This sequence joins TRBV20-1 and TRBJ2-5; D is unclear. Trimming pared 2 bases from V and 11 bases from J, leaving 9 bases between. CDR3 length equals 10 residues. CDR1 is DFQATT, CDR2 SNEGSKA, per germline (reference sequence). This CDR3 reads CSARINEQYF. The CDR3 DNA reads as TGCAGTGCTAGAATCAATGAGCAGTACTTC.

The rearrangement joins TRBV10-3 to TRBJ2-7; possible D gene TRBD2, 6 bases. Germline lookup yields CDR1 ENHRY and CDR2 SYGVKD. Trimming cost V 10 bases and J 7 bases, with 17 bases left between them. CDR3 length equals 12 residues. Here the CDR3 DNA reads TGTGCCACGGGAGTAGACTACAATGAGCAGTACTTC. Translation gives CATGVDYNEQYF.

This clonotype turned up a few times. The chain employs TRBV7-9 and TRBJ2-3; TRBD1 matches at 9 bases. The germline V gene has CDR1 SEHNR and CDR2 FQNEAQ (reference sequence). There are 16 residues in the CDR3. After removal of 6 bases from V and 3 bases from J, the junction contained 10 bases not matched to a gene. In nucleotides, the CDR3 is TGTGCCAGCAGATTTTTCGAGGACAGGGGTACAGATACGCAGTATTTT. Translated, it gives CASRFFEDRGTDTQYF. Variable domain in full (rest from reference TRBV7-9 and TRBJ2-3): DTGVSQNPRHKITKRGQNVTFRCDPISEHNRLYWYRQTLGQGPEFLTYFQNEAQLEKSRLLSDRFSAERPKGSFSTLEIQRTEQGDSAMYLCASRFFEDRGTDTQYFGPGTRLTVL.

This chain uses TRBV7-3 with TRBJ1-1; perhaps TRBD1 as D (6 bases). This CDR3 has 14 residues. Germline V lookup: CDR1 SGHTA, CDR2 FQGTGA. The ends were cut back, 5 bases at V and 4 bases at J, with 14 bases in the middle. The CDR3 reads CASSRGGGGTEAFF. For the CDR3, the DNA is TGTGCCAGCAGCCGCGGGGGAGGGGGCACTGAAGCTTTCTTT.

This chain uses TRBV18 with TRBJ2-7; D gene unclear. CDR3 length: 14 amino acids. The V and J ends lost 0 bases and 2 bases respectively, with 8 bases between them. Germline V gene sequence: CDR1 KGHSH, CDR2 LQKENI. The DNA of the CDR3 is TGTGCCAGCTCACCACCGTCGCTTGCCTACGAGCAGTACTTC. Translated, it gives CASSPPSLAYEQYF. The entire variable domain, with the rest obtained from reference TRBV18 and TRBJ2-7, is as follows: NAGVMQNPRHLVRRRGQEARLRCSPMKGHSHVYWYRQLPEEGLKFMVYLQKENIIDESGMPKERFSAEFPKEGPSILRIQQVVRGDSAAYFCASSPPSLAYEQYFGPGTRLTVT.

In its sample, this clonotype was seen a few times. The chain joins TRBV4-1 to TRBJ1-1; 7 bases fit TRBD1. Germline V gene sequence: CDR1 MGHRA, CDR2 YSYEKL. The CDR3 runs 18 residues. The V segment lost 4 bases and the J segment 4 bases; nucleotides outside the gene matches: 18. CDR3 region: CASSPYPGQVELSTEAFF. The CDR3, as DNA: TGCGCCAGCAGCCCGTACCCTGGACAGGTGGAGCTGAGCACTGAAGCTTTCTTT.

This clonotype was observed a handful of times. The chain employs TRBV5-1 and TRBJ2-3; TRBD2 matches at 9 bases. This CDR3 is 14 amino acids long. Trimming took 7 bases from V and 1 from J; bases not matched to a gene: 4. Germline V gives CDR1 SGHRS, CDR2 YFSETQ. CDR3 amino acids: CASGRTSGTDTQYF. DNA of the CDR3: TGCGCCAGCGGCCGGACTAGCGGCACAGATACGCAGTATTTT.

This sequence joins TRBV6-5 and TRBJ2-1; 7 bases agree with TRBD2. The CDR3 consists of 15 residues. V lost 6 bases to trimming and J lost 7 bases; unmatched junction nucleotides: 12. CDR1 is MNHEY and CDR2 is SVGAGI in the germline V gene. The CDR3 loop reads CASSPRSWGLNEQFF. The DNA for the CDR3 is TGTGCCAGCAGCCCGCGCTCGTGGGGACTAAATGAGCAGTTCTTC.

This clonotype was seen a handful of times. This rearrangement joins TRBV2 to TRBJ2-1; 13 bases are shared with TRBD2. J lost 7 bases, V lost 8 bases, and 5 bases had no gene match. Germline V gives CDR1 SNHLY, CDR2 FYNNEI. The CDR3 covers 14 residues. CDR3 loop: CASLGLAGVNEQFF. In DNA form, the CDR3 reads TGTGCCAGCCTCGGACTAGCGGGAGTTAATGAGCAGTTCTTC.

This clonotype has just a few counts. The chain uses TRBV5-1 and TRBJ1-2, with 7 bases fitting TRBD1. This CDR3 comprises 16 residues. CDR1 and CDR2 (germline): SGHRS, YFSETQ. The V segment lost 0 bases and the J segment 8 bases; nucleotides outside the gene matches: 13. The CDR3 spells CASSLVPGTGESGYTF. CDR3 coding DNA: TGCGCCAGCAGCTTGGTTCCGGGCACAGGGGAGAGCGGCTACACCTTC.

This clonotype has a single count. This may be a read error: a much more frequent sequence differs by one nucleotide. The CDR3 loop reads CSVEGALSSYNEQYF. The CDR3 DNA follows: TGCAGCGTTGAAGGAGCCTTAAGCTCCTACAATGAGCAGTACTTC. This sequence joins TRBV29-1 and TRBJ2-5; D ambiguous. V was cut by 1 base and J by 11 bases, with 23 bases left in between. There are 15 residues in the CDR3. Germline CDR1 and CDR2: SQVTM and ANQGSEA. The complete variable domain, with remaining parts taken from reference TRBV29-1 and TRBJ2-5, reads SAVISQKPSRDICQRGTSLTIQCQVDSQVTMMFWYRQQPGQSLTLIATANQGSEATYESGFVIDKFPISRPNLTFSTLTVSNMSPEDSSIYLCSVEGALSSYNEQYFGPGTRLLVL.

Only a few counts were recorded for this clonotype. This CDR3 is CASSYGDRDYNEQFF. The CDR3, as DNA: TGTGCCAGCAGTTACGGGGACAGGGATTACAATGAGCAGTTCTTC. The V call is TRBV6-2 or TRBV6-3, the J call TRBJ2-1, with 9 bases identical to TRBD1. This CDR3 region has 15 residues. V shed 2 bases and J 4 bases; nucleotides not matched to a gene: 3. CDR1 and CDR2 from the germline V gene are MNHEY and SVGEGT.

The genes are TRBV25-1 and TRBJ1-2, with 8 bases fitting TRBD1. Trimming removed 7 bases from V and 7 bases from J; junction bases left unmatched: 8. The CDR3 has 13 residues. Germline CDR1 reads MGHDK; CDR2 reads SYGVNS. The CDR3: CASTGQGRFGYTF. In DNA form, the CDR3 reads TGTGCCAGCACCGGACAGGGCAGGTTTGGCTACACCTTC.